One and the same sample provided the 25 T cell receptor beta chains below, sequenced in a study of T cell changes during pregnancy in multiple sclerosis. Data came from immunoSEQ multiplex PCR; TCRdb stores just in-frame clones and leaves some out. Altogether around 56,000 clones are present, roughly nine tenths being singletons, with the ten largest covering around 2.2%. Sequencing was performed on peripheral blood, taken in the first trimester of pregnancy. Source of these receptors: a female donor in good health, enrolled as a control in a pregnancy study.

The chain joins TRBV4-1 to TRBJ1-2; unclear D gene. V was clipped by 0 bases and J by 6 bases, with 11 bases between them. The CDR3 runs to 14 residues. Germline assignment: CDR1 MGHRA and CDR2 YSYEKL. CDR3 sequence reads: CASSQDPLGNGYTF. The CDR3 DNA reads TGCGCCAGCAGCCAAGACCCGCTCGGGAATGGCTACACCTTC.

The CDR3 DNA sequence: TGTGCCAGCAGCCAAGTCACTGGAGGCACTGAAGCTTTCTTT. Amino acid sequence: CASSQVTGGTEAFF. This chain joins TRBV7-9 and TRBJ1-1; D is uncertain. Germline V CDR1 and CDR2: SEHNR, FQNEAQ (reference sequence). Trimming removed 5 bases from V and 4 bases from J, with 14 bases in between. There are 14 residues in the CDR3.

This sequence joins TRBV11-2 and TRBJ2-1, with D unclear. Trimming shortened V by 4 bases and J by 8 bases, and 15 bases separated the two germline ends. Germline loops: CDR1 SGHAT, CDR2 FQNNGV. The CDR3 loop spans 14 amino acids. In nucleotides, the CDR3 is TGTGCCAGCAGCTCACCTCATGTAGCCGATGAGCAGTTCTTC. Translation: CASSSPHVADEQFF.

The chain links TRBV6-1 to TRBJ2-7; 7 bases are a match to TRBD2. The germline V gene encodes CDR1 MNHNS and CDR2 SASEGT. V trimming: 6 bases; J trimming: 3 bases; junction bases outside the gene matches: 8. This CDR3 region has 14 residues. CDR3 nucleotide sequence: TGTGCCAGCAGCCGGGAGGTACAGCTCTACGAGCAGTACTTC. Its protein is CASSREVQLYEQYF.

The rearrangement links TRBV7-2 to TRBJ2-7, with 7 bases matching TRBD1. Germline V gene sequence: CDR1 SGHTA, CDR2 FQGNSA. This CDR3 has 14 residues. The junction had 6 bases not matched to a gene; V was cut back by 5 bases and J by 2 bases. CDR3 sequence: CASSQGQIPYEQYF. The CDR3 DNA sequence: TGTGCCAGCAGCCAGGGACAGATTCCCTACGAGCAGTACTTC.

The rearrangement uses TRBV2 and TRBJ1-2; D possibly corresponds to TRBD1 (6 bases). V shed 6 bases and J shed 4 bases, with 18 bases lying between them. Germline loops: CDR1 SNHLY, CDR2 FYNNEI. This CDR3 region has 15 residues. In DNA form, the CDR3 reads TGTGCCAGCAGCCCAACGACAGGTGGGGTCTATGGCTACACCTTC. Amino acids: CASSPTTGGVYGYTF.

The chain is built from TRBV28 and TRBJ1-3; 7 bases are a match to TRBD1. CDR1 is MDHEN, CDR2 SYDVKM, per germline. The junction had 14 bases not matched to a gene; V was cut back by 3 bases and J by 0 bases. The CDR3 has 19 residues. The CDR3 loop is CASSFRTGTEKSSGNTIYF. In DNA form, the CDR3 reads TGTGCCAGCAGTTTCCGGACCGGGACAGAAAAGAGCTCTGGAAACACCATATATTTT.

DNA of the CDR3: TGTGCCAGCAGCTTCCCTGCCGGGACAGTGACCTACGAGCAGTACTTC. Protein: CASSFPAGTVTYEQYF. The genes are TRBV5-5 and TRBJ2-7; 7 positions match TRBD1. V was clipped by 2 bases and J by 2 bases; unmatched bases: 10. In germline, CDR1 is SGHKS, CDR2 YYEKEE (reference sequence). The CDR3 consists of 16 residues.

The chain employs TRBV15 and TRBJ2-1, with 14 positions matching TRBD2. This CDR3 comprises 18 residues. V lost 5 bases to trimming and J lost 7 bases; unmatched junction nucleotides: 13. Germline V CDR1 and CDR2: LNHNV, YYDKDF (reference sequence). The CDR3 protein is CATSGGLAGGHNQNEQFF. The CDR3 nucleotides are TGTGCCACCAGCGGCGGACTAGCGGGGGGCCATAATCAAAATGAGCAGTTCTTC.

The V call is TRBV19, the J call TRBJ1-2; 7 bases are shared with TRBD1. V lost 4 bases to trimming and J lost 4 bases; unmatched junction nucleotides: 6. The CDR3 loop spans 14 amino acids. Germline V gene data show CDR1 as LNHDA and CDR2 as SQIVND (reference sequence). In nucleotides, the CDR3 is TGTGCCAGTAGTACGGAGGGGGCAGGCTATGGCTACACCTTC. It specifies CASSTEGAGYGYTF. Variable domain in full (rest from reference TRBV19 and TRBJ1-2): DGGITQSPKYLFRKEGQNVTLSCEQNLNHDAMYWYRQDPGQGLRLIYYSQIVNDFQKGDIAEGYSVSREKKESFPLTVTSAQKNPTAFYLCASSTEGAGYGYTFGSGTRLTVV.

The chain couples TRBV5-1 to TRBJ2-5; D call uncertain. Looked up from germline, CDR1 is SGHRS and CDR2 is YFSETQ. Deletions cut 0 bases from V and 1 base from J, with 13 bases between. This CDR3 comprises 16 residues. CDR3 sequence reads: CASSLERKLPQETQYF. The CDR3 DNA is TGCGCCAGCAGCTTGGAGAGAAAACTGCCCCAAGAGACCCAGTACTTC.

The CDR3 loop reads CASSLNRQAHGYTF. The CDR3 DNA sequence: TGTGCCAGCAGTCTCAACCGACAGGCACATGGCTACACCTTC. The V gene is TRBV27, the J gene TRBJ1-2; D perhaps matches TRBD1 (6 bases). Germline assignment: CDR1 MNHEY and CDR2 SMNVEV (reference sequence). There are 14 residues in the CDR3. V was clipped by 5 bases and J by 6 bases, with 16 bases between them.

This chain uses TRBV10-1 with TRBJ2-3; 9 positions agree with TRBD2. This CDR3 is built from 23 residues. Germline CDR1 WNHNN, CDR2 SYGVQD (reference sequence). With V trimmed by 3 bases and J by 0 bases, 25 bases remained unmatched. The CDR3 region is CASSDPGREIDGGRAASTDTQYF. The CDR3 nucleotides are TGCGCCAGCAGTGATCCGGGAAGGGAGATTGATGGCGGGAGGGCCGCTAGCACAGATACGCAGTATTTT.

This sequence joins TRBV7-9 and TRBJ2-5; D ambiguous. Looked up from germline, CDR1 is SEHNR and CDR2 is FQNEAQ (reference sequence). The CDR3 length is 11 residues. V was pared by 10 bases and J by 1 base, with 7 bases between. The CDR3 loop reads CATGSQETQYF. The CDR3 DNA reads as TGTGCCACCGGTTCCCAAGAGACCCAGTACTTC.

V usage is TRBV5-1 and J usage is TRBJ2-2, with TRBD2 matching 7 bases. With V trimmed by 4 bases and J by 3 bases, 6 bases remained unmatched. In germline, CDR1 is SGHRS, CDR2 YFSETQ. The CDR3 runs to 15 residues. The CDR3 reads CASSTPRGDTGELFF. In nucleotides, the CDR3 is TGCGCCAGCAGCACGCCCCGGGGGGACACCGGGGAGCTGTTTTTT. The whole variable domain, remainder taken from reference TRBV5-1 and TRBJ2-2, is KAGVTQTPRYLIKTRGQQVTLSCSPISGHRSVSWYQQTPGQGLQFLFEYFSETQRNKGNFPGRFSGRQFSNSRSEMNVSTLELGDSALYLCASSTPRGDTGELFFGEGSRLTVL.

The rearrangement uses TRBV19 and TRBJ2-7; D not certain. The CDR3 is 17 amino acids. Deletions cut 5 bases from V and 1 base from J, with 21 bases between. Germline V gene lookup returns CDR1 LNHDA and CDR2 SQIVND (reference sequence). CDR3 amino acids: CASSPTQVSQLSYEQYF. In DNA form, the CDR3 reads TGTGCCAGTAGTCCGACACAAGTCAGCCAGTTATCCTACGAGCAGTACTTC.

The chain combines TRBV10-1 with TRBJ2-6, with 8 bases lining up with TRBD2. V was clipped by 4 bases and J by 4 bases; unmatched bases: 6. Germline CDR1 is WNHNN and CDR2 is SYGVQD (reference sequence). CDR3 length equals 16 residues. The CDR3 protein is CASSGGSGAGANVLTF. The CDR3 nucleotides read TGCGCCAGCAGTGGTGGTAGCGGGGCCGGGGCCAACGTCCTGACTTTC.

This CDR3 reads CASSVSRGYEQYF. The CDR3, as DNA: TGCGCCAGCAGCGTGTCCCGCGGCTACGAGCAGTACTTC. The gene calls are TRBV5-1 and TRBJ2-7; no clear D. This CDR3 spans 13 amino acids. Trimming cost V 4 bases and J 3 bases, with 11 bases left between them. Germline V gives CDR1 SGHRS, CDR2 YFSETQ.

The V gene is TRBV5-1, the J gene TRBJ2-5, with 8 bases matching TRBD1. This CDR3 spans 15 amino acids. V was pared by 4 bases and J by 5 bases, with 10 bases of the junction left unmatched. Germline V gene sequence: CDR1 SGHRS, CDR2 YFSETQ. The CDR3: CASSLGQGGLETQYF. CDR3 in DNA: TGCGCCAGCAGCCTCGGACAGGGAGGTTTGGAGACCCAGTACTTC.

This chain links TRBV27 with TRBJ2-1; 7 bases fit TRBD2. The junction had 2 bases not matched to a gene; V was cut back by 3 bases and J by 0 bases. Germline CDR1 MNHEY, CDR2 SMNVEV (reference sequence). The CDR3 sequence is 15 residues long. CDR3: CASSFGGSSYNEQFF. DNA for the CDR3: TGTGCCAGCAGTTTCGGCGGGAGCTCCTACAATGAGCAGTTCTTC.

The chain employs TRBV15 and TRBJ2-6; weak D call: TRBD1 (6 bases). The CDR3 is 18 residues long. The V end was cut by 8 bases, the J end by 0 bases, with 20 bases between. Germline V gene data show CDR1 as LNHNV and CDR2 as YYDKDF (reference sequence). In DNA form, the CDR3 reads TGTGCCACCGAACACATGACAGGCTGGAGCTCTGGGGCCAACGTCCTGACTTTC. Its protein product is CATEHMTGWSSGANVLTF.

The chain recombines TRBV19 with TRBJ2-1, with 7 nucleotides matching TRBD1. The V segment lost 3 bases and the J segment 7 bases; nucleotides outside the gene matches: 12. The CDR3 sequence is 16 residues long. The germline V gene has CDR1 LNHDA and CDR2 SQIVND (reference sequence). CDR3 sequence: CASSIGETGPLNEQFF. Here the CDR3 DNA reads TGTGCCAGTAGTATTGGGGAGACAGGGCCGTTGAATGAGCAGTTCTTC. The whole variable domain, filled in from reference TRBV19 and TRBJ2-1, reads DGGITQSPKYLFRKEGQNVTLSCEQNLNHDAMYWYRQDPGQGLRLIYYSQIVNDFQKGDIAEGYSVSREKKESFPLTVTSAQKNPTAFYLCASSIGETGPLNEQFFGPGTRLTVL.

This sequence joins TRBV6-5 and TRBJ1-2; 7 nucleotides match TRBD1. Germline V gene data show CDR1 as MNHEY and CDR2 as SVGAGI. V was clipped by 2 bases and J by 9 bases; unmatched bases: 12. The CDR3 has 15 amino acids. CDR3 sequence: CASSYRIDRANSYTF. CDR3 nucleotide sequence: TGTGCCAGCAGTTACCGGATAGACAGGGCAAACAGCTACACCTTC.

J is TRBJ1-1 and V is TRBV10-1; D remains unclear. Looked up from germline, CDR1 is WNHNN and CDR2 is SYGVQD (reference sequence). CDR3 length equals 12 residues. V was pared by 4 bases and J by 11 bases, with 14 bases between. CDR3 amino acids: CASSGTSGSAFF. The CDR3 DNA reads as TGCGCCAGCAGTGGGACCTCGGGGAGCGCTTTCTTT.

The chain has TRBV5-6 and TRBJ2-1, with D uncertain. The CDR3 has 14 residues. Germline CDR1 SGHDT, CDR2 YYEEEE. Trimming removed 0 bases from V and 3 bases from J, with 7 bases in between. The CDR3 loop is CASSLGSSYNEQFF. The CDR3 DNA reads TGTGCCAGCAGCTTGGGGTCTAGCTACAATGAGCAGTTCTTC.